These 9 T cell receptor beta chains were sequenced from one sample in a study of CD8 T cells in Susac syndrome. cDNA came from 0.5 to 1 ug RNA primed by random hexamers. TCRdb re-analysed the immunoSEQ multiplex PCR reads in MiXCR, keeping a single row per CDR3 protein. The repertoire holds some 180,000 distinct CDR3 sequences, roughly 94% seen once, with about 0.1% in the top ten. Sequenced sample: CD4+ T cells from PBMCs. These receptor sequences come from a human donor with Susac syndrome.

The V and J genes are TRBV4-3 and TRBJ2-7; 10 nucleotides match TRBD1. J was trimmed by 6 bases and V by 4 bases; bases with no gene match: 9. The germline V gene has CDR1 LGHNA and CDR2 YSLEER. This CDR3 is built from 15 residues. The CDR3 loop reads CASSPLTGGGPEQYF. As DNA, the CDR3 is TGCGCCAGCAGCCCATTGACAGGGGGCGGCCCCGAGCAGTACTTC.

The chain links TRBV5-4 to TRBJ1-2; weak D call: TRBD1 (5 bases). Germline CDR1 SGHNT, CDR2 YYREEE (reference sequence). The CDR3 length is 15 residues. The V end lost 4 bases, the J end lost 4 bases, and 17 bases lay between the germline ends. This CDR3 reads CASSPRGGAGYGYTF. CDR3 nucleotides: TGTGCCAGCAGCCCCCGGGGAGGGGCCGGCTATGGCTACACCTTC.

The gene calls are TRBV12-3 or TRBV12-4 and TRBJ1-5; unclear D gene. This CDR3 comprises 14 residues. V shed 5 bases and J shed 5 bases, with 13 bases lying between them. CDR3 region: CASSSRPRDQPQHF. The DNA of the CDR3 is TGTGCCAGCAGTAGCAGACCGAGGGATCAGCCCCAGCATTTT.

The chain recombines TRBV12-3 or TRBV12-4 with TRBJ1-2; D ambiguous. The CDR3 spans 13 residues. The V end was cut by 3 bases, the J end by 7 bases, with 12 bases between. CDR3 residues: CASSLTFDTGYTF. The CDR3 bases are TGTGCCAGCAGTTTGACTTTCGATACTGGCTACACCTTC.

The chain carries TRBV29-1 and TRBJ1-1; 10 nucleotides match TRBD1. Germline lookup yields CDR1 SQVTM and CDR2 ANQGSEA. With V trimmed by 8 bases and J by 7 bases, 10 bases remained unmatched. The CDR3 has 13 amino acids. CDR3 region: CSSRGTGDFEAFF. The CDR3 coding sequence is TGCAGCTCCAGGGGGACAGGGGACTTTGAAGCTTTCTTT.

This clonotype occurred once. The CDR3 loop reads CASTQGRNYGYTF. In DNA, the CDR3 is TGTGCCAGCACACAGGGACGAAACTATGGCTACACCTTC. The chain combines TRBV9 with TRBJ1-2; TRBD1 might be the D (6 bases). Germline V lookup: CDR1 SGDLS, CDR2 YYNGEE. CDR3 size: 13 residues. Trimming took off 6 bases at V and 2 bases at J, with 11 bases between the two ends.

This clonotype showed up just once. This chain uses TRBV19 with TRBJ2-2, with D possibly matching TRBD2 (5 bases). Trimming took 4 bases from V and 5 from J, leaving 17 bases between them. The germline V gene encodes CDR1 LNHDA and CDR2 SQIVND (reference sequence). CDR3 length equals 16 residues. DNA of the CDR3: TGTGCCAGTAGTACCCTTGGAGGCCGCGGGACCGGGGAGCTGTTTTTT. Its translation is CASSTLGGRGTGELFF.

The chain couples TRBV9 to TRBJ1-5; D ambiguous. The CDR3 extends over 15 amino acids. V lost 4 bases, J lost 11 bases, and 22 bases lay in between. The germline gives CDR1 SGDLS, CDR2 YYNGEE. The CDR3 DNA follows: TGTGCCAGCAGCTCGACCGCCGGGGAGGGTAAGGCCCAGCATTTT. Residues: CASSSTAGEGKAQHF.

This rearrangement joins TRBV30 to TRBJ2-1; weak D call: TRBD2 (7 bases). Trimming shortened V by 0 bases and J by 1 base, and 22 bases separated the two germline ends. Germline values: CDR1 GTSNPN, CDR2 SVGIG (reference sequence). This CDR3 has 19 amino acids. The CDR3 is CAWSVFGGSGTSSYNEQFF. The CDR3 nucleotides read TGTGCCTGGAGTGTATTTGGCGGAAGCGGGACAAGTTCCTACAATGAGCAGTTCTTC.